One and the same sample provided the 27 T cell receptor beta chains below, sequenced in a study of T cell responses to AZD1222 COVID-19 vaccine. Some clones are missing from TCRdb's copy, which holds only in-frame ones; the method was immunoSEQ multiplex PCR. The sample contains nearly 200,000 clones, approximately 93% of which appear only once. Sequences were derived from peripheral blood, sampled 28 days after the second AZD1222 dose. The receptors here all came from an adult who received the AZD1222 COVID-19 vaccine.

The J gene is TRBJ2-3, the V gene TRBV5-6, with TRBD2 matching 14 bases. CDR1 is SGHDT, CDR2 YYEEEE, per germline. The J segment lost 5 bases and the V segment lost 3 bases, leaving 8 bases of the junction unmatched. This CDR3 is 17 amino acids long. The CDR3: CASSSRLAGGNIDTQYF. As DNA, the CDR3 is TGTGCCAGCAGCTCCAGACTAGCGGGGGGGAATATAGATACGCAGTATTTT.

The rearrangement links TRBV5-4 to TRBJ1-4; D remains unclear. The ends were cut back, 7 bases at V and 0 bases at J, with 7 bases in the middle. There are 13 residues in the CDR3. Germline CDR1 and CDR2: SGHNT and YYREEE (reference sequence). Here the CDR3 DNA reads TGTGCCAGCGGAGAAGCAACTAATGAAAAACTGTTTTTT. Translated, it gives CASGEATNEKLFF.

This chain links TRBV7-9 with TRBJ1-1; D is possibly TRBD1 (6 bases). V was shortened by 2 bases and J by 1 base, with 11 bases between the two germline ends. From germline, CDR1 is SEHNR and CDR2 FQNEAQ (reference sequence). The CDR3 is 15 amino acids. In DNA form, the CDR3 reads TGTGCCAGCAGCTTAACGGGGACAAAGAACACTGAAGCTTTCTTT. Translating gives CASSLTGTKNTEAFF. The full variable domain, rest sourced from reference TRBV7-9 and TRBJ1-1, is DTGVSQNPRHKITKRGQNVTFRCDPISEHNRLYWYRQTLGQGPEFLTYFQNEAQLEKSRLLSDRFSAERPKGSFSTLEIQRTEQGDSAMYLCASSLTGTKNTEAFFGQGTRLTVV.

In DNA form, the CDR3 reads TGTGCCAGTAGTATAGGAGGCCCCGGGACAGGAAAGGTTCAGCCCCAGCATTTT. This codes for CASSIGGPGTGKVQPQHF. The chain joins TRBV19 to TRBJ1-5, with 8 bases matching TRBD1. J lost 6 bases, V lost 1 base, and 14 bases had no gene match. The germline V gene has CDR1 LNHDA and CDR2 SQIVND (reference sequence). CDR3 length: 18 residues.

This chain links TRBV3-1 (or the pseudogene TRBV3-2) with TRBJ1-2; a weak D match, TRBD1 (6 bases). The ends were cut back, 0 bases at V and 7 bases at J, with 9 bases in the middle. The CDR3 length is 13 residues. Per germline, CDR1 LGHDT and CDR2 YNNKEL (reference sequence). CDR3 bases: TGTGCCAGCAGCCAAGAAATGGGGGCTGGCTACACCTTC. Its translation is CASSQEMGAGYTF.

V usage is TRBV9 and J usage is TRBJ2-7; possibly TRBD1 or TRBD2 for D (6 bases each). Germline values: CDR1 SGDLS, CDR2 YYNGEE. The CDR3 loop spans 16 amino acids. V was pared by 0 bases and J by 5 bases, with 18 bases between. The CDR3 bases are TGTGCCAGCAGCGTAGTTTCCTCGGGGGCCGTAGACGAGCAGTACTTC. As protein: CASSVVSSGAVDEQYF. The full variable domain, with the rest looked up from reference TRBV9 and TRBJ2-7, is DSGVTQTPKHLITATGQRVTLRCSPRSGDLSVYWYQQSLDQGLQFLIQYYNGEERAKGNILERFSAQQFPDLHSELNLSSLELGDSALYFCASSVVSSGAVDEQYFGPGTRLTVT.

The chain recombines TRBV6-1 with TRBJ1-2; no definite D call. Trimming cost V 3 bases and J 9 bases, with 11 bases left between them. From germline, CDR1 is MNHNS and CDR2 SASEGT. CDR3 length equals 12 residues. In DNA, the CDR3 is TGTGCCAGCAGTGATCGCATCCGGAGCTACACCTTC. Translation: CASSDRIRSYTF.

The rearrangement links TRBV9 to TRBJ1-2; 9 positions agree with TRBD1. The junction had 7 bases not matched to a gene; V was cut back by 3 bases and J by 1 base. CDR1 and CDR2 (germline): SGDLS, YYNGEE. The CDR3 runs to 16 residues. CDR3: CASSAGTGRFNYGYTF. As DNA, the CDR3 is TGTGCCAGCAGCGCCGGGACAGGGAGGTTTAACTATGGCTACACCTTC.

The chain has TRBV6-6 and TRBJ1-2; TRBD1 might be the D (5 bases). The CDR3 runs 13 residues. From germline, CDR1 is MNHNY and CDR2 SVGAGI (reference sequence). Trimming shortened V by 5 bases and J by 1 base, and 8 bases separated the two germline ends. CDR3 amino acids: CASSRQINYGYTF. DNA of the CDR3: TGTGCCAGCAGTAGACAGATTAACTATGGCTACACCTTC.

The chain joins TRBV2 to TRBJ1-3; TRBD1 might be the D (5 bases). Germline loops: CDR1 SNHLY, CDR2 FYNNEI. The ends were cut back, 5 bases at V and 0 bases at J, with 20 bases in the middle. The CDR3 extends over 18 amino acids. As DNA, the CDR3 is TGTGCCAGCAGTTCTGGGACCTCGCTGACGAGCTCTGGAAACACCATATATTTT. It codes for CASSSGTSLTSSGNTIYF.

This clone has only one observation. The V and J genes are TRBV28 and TRBJ1-2, with 10 bases aligning to TRBD1. V trimming: 5 bases; J trimming: 7 bases; junction bases outside the gene matches: 7. The CDR3 is 14 residues long. Germline CDR1 is MDHEN and CDR2 is SYDVKM. In DNA form, the CDR3 reads TGTGCCAGCAGTCCAGACAGGGGGCTGGGTGGCTACACCTTC. Protein: CASSPDRGLGGYTF.

The V and J genes are TRBV19 and TRBJ2-1; D is unresolved. Deletions cut 6 bases from V and 4 bases from J, with 7 bases between. The CDR3 covers 12 residues. Germline CDR1 and CDR2: LNHDA and SQIVND (reference sequence). CDR3 in amino acids: CASREGYNEQFF. The CDR3 nucleotides read TGTGCCAGTAGGGAAGGTTACAATGAGCAGTTCTTC.

J is TRBJ1-5 and V is TRBV6-5; tentatively, D is TRBD1 (6 bases). The CDR3 runs to 15 residues. Deletions cut 9 bases from V and 2 bases from J, with 17 bases between. Germline lookup yields CDR1 MNHEY and CDR2 SVGAGI. CDR3 loop: CASKRGGIGNQPQHF. As DNA, the CDR3 is TGTGCCAGTAAGAGAGGGGGAATAGGCAATCAGCCCCAGCATTTT.

The chain recombines TRBV5-4 with TRBJ2-5; D remains ambiguous. The germline gives CDR1 SGHNT, CDR2 YYREEE (reference sequence). The CDR3 contains 13 residues. V was trimmed by 2 bases and J by 2 bases, leaving 7 bases between them. Here the CDR3 reads CASSLYPQETQYF. CDR3 in DNA: TGTGCCAGCAGCTTATACCCTCAAGAGACCCAGTACTTC.

This clone was counted once. The V gene is TRBV7-3, the J gene TRBJ2-3; 10 bases align to TRBD2. Looked up from germline, CDR1 is SGHTA and CDR2 is FQGTGA. The CDR3 consists of 16 residues. J was trimmed by 0 bases and V by 2 bases; bases with no gene match: 2. The DNA of the CDR3 is TGTGCCAGCAGCTTACGAGCGGGGGGGAGCACAGATACGCAGTATTTT. This codes for CASSLRAGGSTDTQYF.

V is TRBV11-1 and J is TRBJ1-1; tentatively, D is TRBD1 (5 bases). The CDR3 runs to 16 residues. V lost 5 bases and J 5 bases, leaving 21 bases between the germline ends. Germline V lookup: CDR1 SGHAT, CDR2 FQDESV (reference sequence). CDR3 DNA sequence: TGTGCCAGCAGCCCGGGACGACCTTTGCTGGGGACTGAAGCTTTCTTT. It codes for CASSPGRPLLGTEAFF.

The V and J genes are TRBV11-3 and TRBJ2-7; D is unresolved. Germline values: CDR1 SGHNT, CDR2 YENEEA. Trimming removed 2 bases at V and 4 bases at J, with 9 bases between. There are 13 residues in the CDR3. This CDR3 is CASSLSPSYEQYF. In nucleotides, the CDR3 is TGTGCCAGCAGCTTAAGCCCGAGTTACGAGCAGTACTTC.

This clone was recorded only once. The chain employs TRBV11-2 and TRBJ2-1; a possible D gene is TRBD2 (7 bases). The CDR3 is 16 amino acids. Germline V gives CDR1 SGHAT, CDR2 FQNNGV. Trimming pared 4 bases from V and 1 base from J, leaving 14 bases between. In DNA form, the CDR3 reads TGTGCCAGCAGCTCCCGGGGGGCCTTATCCTACAATGAGCAGTTCTTC. It is translated as CASSSRGALSYNEQFF.

This chain links TRBV5-4 with TRBJ1-6; D uncertain. CDR3 length equals 13 residues. V was shortened by 0 bases and J by 9 bases, with 7 bases between the two germline ends. Germline loops: CDR1 SGHNT, CDR2 YYREEE (reference sequence). The CDR3 sequence: CASSLDSLSPLHF. In DNA form, the CDR3 reads TGTGCCAGCAGCTTGGATTCGCTTTCACCCCTCCACTTT.

The chain combines TRBV19 with TRBJ1-5, with 7 bases aligning to TRBD1. V lost 5 bases, J lost 4 bases, and 2 bases stayed unmatched. CDR1 and CDR2 (germline): LNHDA, SQIVND (reference sequence). The length of the CDR3 is 13 residues. CDR3 sequence (DNA): TGTGCCAGTAGTGACAGGGAAAATCAGCCCCAGCATTTT. Amino acid sequence: CASSDRENQPQHF.

The CDR3 spells CASSLDYGYTF. The CDR3 DNA reads as TGTGCCAGCAGCCTAGACTATGGCTACACCTTC. The rearrangement uses TRBV6-5 and TRBJ1-2; D call uncertain. Deletions cut 6 bases from V and 3 bases from J, with 5 bases between. Germline values: CDR1 MNHEY, CDR2 SVGAGI. The CDR3 runs to 11 residues.

The chain combines TRBV6-4 with TRBJ1-6; 7 nucleotides line up with TRBD1. Per the germline V gene, CDR1 is MRHNA and CDR2 is SNTAGT. This CDR3 spans 15 amino acids. Losses at the gene ends were 0 bases for V and 7 bases for J; bases not matched to a gene: 3. In nucleotides, the CDR3 is TGTGCCAGCAGTGACTCGGGGACAGCGAATTCACCCCTCCACTTT. It translates to CASSDSGTANSPLHF.

The rearrangement links TRBV5-6 to TRBJ1-2; 9 bases agree with TRBD1. Germline V lookup: CDR1 SGHDT, CDR2 YYEEEE. The CDR3 spans 15 residues. J lost 4 bases, V lost 4 bases, and 8 bases had no gene match. The CDR3 DNA follows: TGTGCCAGCAGCCGGGACAGGGAGGGCGTCTATGGCTACACCTTC. Its translation: CASSRDREGVYGYTF.

This clone was detected only once. V gene TRBV6-5 combines with J gene TRBJ2-4; TRBD1 aligns across 10 bases. V was clipped by 6 bases and J by 7 bases; unmatched bases: 6. The length of the CDR3 is 14 residues. Germline CDR1 and CDR2: MNHEY and SVGAGI. The CDR3 DNA is TGTGCCAGCAGCATTACGGGACAGGGGAACATTCAGTACTTC. Its protein is CASSITGQGNIQYF.

This rearrangement joins TRBV9 to TRBJ2-7; D unclear. The germline CDR1 and CDR2 sequences are SGDLS and YYNGEE. This CDR3 is built from 15 residues. Trimming took off 0 bases at V and 0 bases at J, with 10 bases between the two ends. CDR3 sequence (DNA): TGTGCCAGCAGCGTAGATTCAGGCAGCTCCTACGAGCAGTACTTC. This translates into CASSVDSGSSYEQYF.

This sequence joins TRBV6-1 and TRBJ2-6; D ambiguous. V was shortened by 2 bases and J by 1 base, with 9 bases between the two germline ends. The CDR3 has 16 residues. Germline CDR1 reads MNHNS; CDR2 reads SASEGT. The CDR3 bases are TGTGCCAGCAGTGAATCCCTGGGGTCTGGGGCCAACGTCCTGACTTTC. This codes for CASSESLGSGANVLTF.

The rearrangement links TRBV7-8 to TRBJ2-3; a possible D gene is TRBD2 (7 bases). Trimming left V 5 bases short and J 4 bases short, with 22 bases between. The germline V gene encodes CDR1 SGHVS and CDR2 FQNEAQ. The CDR3 is 17 amino acids. The CDR3 bases are TGTGCCAGCAGCCCCGTTGTACGGGGGGCCGGCGCAGATACGCAGTATTTT. It yields the protein CASSPVVRGAGADTQYF.